Listed below are T cell receptor beta chains from one sample, sequenced in a study of blood T cell repertoires in COVID-19. Generated by immunoSEQ multiplex PCR, the TCRdb table keeps only in-frame clones and is missing some. The sample has 200,000 to 300,000 clones, around 80% seen once. Sequencing was carried out using peripheral blood. The receptors come from a man in his forties or fifties who had recovered from COVID-19. Both conserved end residues are part of each CDR3. The D gene is left open where the match is weak. Clone size appears in some rows only: once, few, many, or a class for an expanded clone.

cdr3_aa | cdr3_nt | d_call | j_call | clone_size | v_call
CASSVTSGEETQYF | TGTGCCAGCAGTGTGACTAGCGGGGAAGAGACCCAGTACTTC | TRBD2 | TRBJ2-5 | . | TRBV2
CSVAGGPSNEQFF | TGTTCGGTAGCGGGAGGGCCCTCCAATGAGCAGTTCTTC | TRBD2 | TRBJ2-1 | once | TRBV7-8
CASSLAGGSGNTIYF | TGCGCCAGCAGCTTGGCAGGAGGCTCTGGAAACACCATATATTTT | . | TRBJ1-3 | few | TRBV5-1
CASSQEPGQGNEKLFF | TGCGCCAGCAGCCAAGAACCCGGACAGGGTAACGAAAAACTGTTTTTT | TRBD1 | TRBJ1-4 | . | TRBV4-3
CATEQDSFNQPQHF | TGTGCCACCGAACAAGACAGTTTCAATCAGCCCCAGCATTTT | . | TRBJ1-5 | many | TRBV6-5
CASSPYGSGGLTGELFF | TGCGCCAGCAGCCCTTACGGAAGCGGGGGGCTGACCGGGGAGCTGTTTTTT | TRBD2 | TRBJ2-2 | . | TRBV4-3
CASSQRIQGLANEKLFF | TGCGCCAGCAGCCAAAGGATACAGGGGTTAGCTAATGAAAAACTGTTTTTT | TRBD1 | TRBJ1-4 | few | TRBV4-3
CASSFWGREAFF | TGTGCCAGCAGTTTTTGGGGGAGGGAAGCTTTCTTT | . | TRBJ1-1 | . | TRBV12-3/TRBV12-4
CASRTGRNQPQHF | TGTGCCAGCAGGACAGGACGCAATCAGCCCCAGCATTTT | . | TRBJ1-5 | . | TRBV6-5
CASSPPWGREGQETQYF | TGTGCCAGCAGCCCCCCTTGGGGACGGGAGGGCCAGGAGACCCAGTACTTC | TRBD2 | TRBJ2-5 | . | TRBV11-2
CAWSLTGENSPLHF | TGTGCCTGGAGTTTGACAGGCGAAAATTCACCCCTCCACTTT | . | TRBJ1-6 | . | TRBV30